Included here is one T cell receptor beta chain sequence, with context. Its antigen is not identified. CDR3 size: 13 residues. Per the germline V gene, CDR1 is SGHVS and CDR2 is FQNEAQ. V was trimmed by 3 bases and J by 11 bases, leaving 16 bases between them. Sequenced by immunoSEQ multiplex PCR; TCRdb stores in-frame clones only, minus some. Among tens of thousands of clones listed, 78% were seen once. This record comes from a study of vaccination effects on CD4 cells after COVID-19. Antigen-specific CD4+ T cells were first expanded with viral peptide pools by the ViraFEST assay and only then sequenced. Following a roughly eleven-day culture, CD4+ T cells were purified. None of the vaccinated had previously contracted SARS-CoV-2, and their nucleocapsid antibodies tested negative. At days 3 and 7, half of the medium was exchanged for IL-2 medium.

The genes are TRBV7-8 and TRBJ1-1, with D perhaps matching TRBD1 (6 bases). The source of this sequence is a human donor who received a COVID-19 vaccine. Sequenced material: CD4+ T cells from PBMCs cultured with SARS-CoV-2 spike peptides, taken before COVID-19 vaccination. CDR3 residues: CASSFGQSDPAFF. In DNA form, the CDR3 reads TGTGCCAGCAGCTTCGGACAGAGTGATCCGGCTTTCTTT.